The next 29 T cell receptor beta chains were all read from a single sample in a study of spatial heterogeneity in lung cancer. Time point noted: sample taken at primary tumor resection. TCRdb re-called the 5' RACE reads through MiXCR, storing one row per CDR3 protein. The table records approximately 40,000 distinct CDR3 sequences, roughly 15% of them present only once. The starting material was PBMCs, obtained at surgery. Receptor source: a male donor with early-stage non-small cell lung cancer.

This clonotype has at least ten counts. The J gene is TRBJ1-4, the V gene TRBV7-9; TRBD1 agrees at 7 bases. The CDR3 is 14 residues long. The V gene's germline CDR1 is SEHNR and CDR2 FQNEAQ (reference sequence). V lost 2 bases to trimming and J lost 5 bases; unmatched junction nucleotides: 2. The CDR3 loop reads CASSLLTGNEKLFF. The CDR3, as DNA: TGTGCCAGCAGCTTATTGACAGGGAATGAAAAACTGTTTTTT.

The V call is TRBV7-2, the J call TRBJ1-2; D unclear. This CDR3 has 13 amino acids. Germline V lookup: CDR1 SGHTA, CDR2 FQGNSA. The germline V and J ends were trimmed by 0 bases and 5 bases, with 7 bases remaining between them. Here the CDR3 reads CASSLASGYGYTF. CDR3 DNA: TGTGCCAGCAGCTTAGCATCAGGATATGGCTACACCTTC.

The sample holds a few counts of this clonotype. The chain couples TRBV6-5 to TRBJ2-7; 9 nucleotides match TRBD1. The germline V gene has CDR1 MNHEY and CDR2 SVGAGI. Trimming took 0 bases from V and 2 from J; bases not matched to a gene: 8. This CDR3 has 17 amino acids. CDR3: CASSYSQGATLTYEQYF. In DNA form, the CDR3 reads TGTGCCAGCAGTTACTCACAGGGGGCGACGCTAACCTACGAGCAGTACTTC.

Sample share makes this clonotype medium-sized. The rearrangement uses TRBV27 and TRBJ2-1; tentatively, D is TRBD1 or TRBD2 (5 bases each). Germline assignment: CDR1 MNHEY and CDR2 SMNVEV (reference sequence). The CDR3 length is 13 residues. Trimming stripped 0 bases from V and 9 bases from J, with 9 bases between. Written as DNA, the CDR3 is TGTGCCAGCAGTTTATCCGGGGCTGGTGAGCAGTTCTTC. It encodes CASSLSGAGEQFF.

This clonotype occurred many times. The chain employs TRBV29-1 and TRBJ2-5; 13 bases map to TRBD2. The J segment lost 5 bases and the V segment lost 5 bases, leaving 5 bases of the junction unmatched. Germline CDR1 is SQVTM and CDR2 is ANQGSEA. This CDR3 has 14 amino acids. The CDR3 region is CSVLLAGGMETQYF. The CDR3 nucleotides read TGCAGCGTTTTACTAGCGGGGGGGATGGAGACCCAGTACTTC.

This sequence joins TRBV24-1 and TRBJ1-1; TRBD1 matches 11 bases. The CDR3 totals 15 residues. Germline V CDR1 and CDR2: KGHDR, SFDVKD. V was clipped by 3 bases and J by 4 bases; unmatched bases: 3. CDR3 residues: CATSDPGTGGTEAFF. In DNA form, the CDR3 reads TGTGCCACCAGTGATCCCGGGACAGGGGGCACTGAAGCTTTCTTT.

The V and J genes are TRBV5-1 and TRBJ2-5; TRBD1 or TRBD2 may be the D gene (5 bases each). The germline gives CDR1 SGHRS, CDR2 YFSETQ. V shed 4 bases and J shed 3 bases, with 13 bases lying between them. This CDR3 has 14 amino acids. In nucleotides, the CDR3 is TGCGCCAGCAGCATACTTGGGGGAGAAGAGACCCAGTACTTC. Its translation is CASSILGGEETQYF. Full variable domain (outside the CDR3, taken from reference TRBV5-1 and TRBJ2-5): KAGVTQTPRYLIKTRGQQVTLSCSPISGHRSVSWYQQTPGQGLQFLFEYFSETQRNKGNFPGRFSGRQFSNSRSEMNVSTLELGDSALYLCASSILGGEETQYFGPGTRLLVL.

This clonotype occurred a few times. CDR3 bases: TGTGCCAGCAGTTACGGCCGGTACACTGAAGCTTTCTTT. The encoded protein is CASSYGRYTEAFF. The chain couples TRBV6-2 or TRBV6-3 to TRBJ1-1; D not resolved. Trimming removed 2 bases from V and 3 bases from J, with 7 bases in between. The CDR3 spans 13 residues. The germline CDR1 and CDR2 sequences are MNHEY and SVGEGT.

The chain carries TRBV6-5 and TRBJ1-2; tentative D call: TRBD1 (5 bases). Looked up from germline, CDR1 is MNHEY and CDR2 is SVGAGI. Trimming cost V 0 bases and J 5 bases, with 13 bases left between them. This CDR3 has 15 residues. CDR3 DNA sequence: TGTGCCAGCAGTTACTCGAGGTCGACAGAATATGGCTACACCTTC. It codes for CASSYSRSTEYGYTF.

This chain joins TRBV12-3 or TRBV12-4 and TRBJ1-6; D may be TRBD1 (6 bases). The CDR3 has 17 amino acids. Trimming took 5 bases from V and 8 from J, leaving 22 bases between them. The CDR3 loop is CASSELKRGVVDSPLHF. DNA for the CDR3: TGTGCCAGCAGTGAGTTAAAGAGGGGGGTAGTTGATTCACCCCTCCACTTT.

The V and J genes are TRBV5-1 and TRBJ2-3; no firm D call. V was clipped by 2 bases and J by 4 bases, with 5 bases between them. CDR3 length: 12 amino acids. In germline, CDR1 is SGHRS, CDR2 YFSETQ. CDR3: CASSFTADTQYF. The CDR3 DNA reads TGCGCCAGCAGCTTTACAGCAGATACGCAGTATTTT. The complete variable domain, with remaining parts taken from reference TRBV5-1 and TRBJ2-3, reads KAGVTQTPRYLIKTRGQQVTLSCSPISGHRSVSWYQQTPGQGLQFLFEYFSETQRNKGNFPGRFSGRQFSNSRSEMNVSTLELGDSALYLCASSFTADTQYFGPGTRLTVL.

Many counts were recorded for this clonotype. The chain couples TRBV7-2 to TRBJ2-1; D gene unclear. Between the trimmed V and J ends, which lost 5 bases and 4 bases, there was a span of 9 bases. The CDR3 covers 13 residues. CDR1 and CDR2 from the germline V gene are SGHTA and FQGNSA. The CDR3, as DNA: TGTGCCAGCAGCAAAAACACGTACAATGAGCAGTTCTTC. Translating gives CASSKNTYNEQFF.

The V and J genes are TRBV15 and TRBJ2-5, with D possibly TRBD1 on 6 matching bases. The CDR3 covers 14 residues. Germline values: CDR1 LNHNV, CDR2 YYDKDF (reference sequence). The V end was cut by 3 bases, the J end by 1 base, with 9 bases between. As DNA, the CDR3 is TGTGCCACCAGCAGCAGGGGCATCCAAGAGACCCAGTACTTC. Translated: CATSSRGIQETQYF.

The rearrangement joins TRBV18 to TRBJ1-4; no reliable D call. The V end lost 3 bases, the J end lost 8 bases, and 7 bases lay between the germline ends. Germline V gene data show CDR1 as KGHSH and CDR2 as LQKENI. The length of the CDR3 is 12 residues. The CDR3 reads CASSPDREKLFF. CDR3 coding DNA: TGTGCCAGCTCACCCGACCGGGAAAAACTGTTTTTT.

The gene calls are TRBV20-1 and TRBJ1-6; D is uncertain. The V and J ends lost 0 bases and 9 bases respectively, with 12 bases between them. Per germline, CDR1 DFQATT and CDR2 SNEGSKA (reference sequence). CDR3 length equals 14 residues. The CDR3 DNA reads as TGCAGTGCTAGAGACGAGGGAATGGGTTCACCCCTCCACTTT. It is translated as CSARDEGMGSPLHF.

In its sample, this clonotype was seen many times. The chain uses TRBV5-1 and TRBJ2-7; maybe TRBD2 (5 bases). V was pared by 0 bases and J by 3 bases, with 13 bases between. The CDR3 sequence is 15 residues long. Germline CDR1 is SGHRS and CDR2 is YFSETQ. CDR3 sequence: CASSLGLAANYEQYF. The CDR3, as DNA: TGCGCCAGCAGCTTGGGGCTAGCTGCCAACTACGAGCAGTACTTC. Using reference TRBV5-1 and TRBJ2-7 for the parts outside the CDR3, the full variable domain is KAGVTQTPRYLIKTRGQQVTLSCSPISGHRSVSWYQQTPGQGLQFLFEYFSETQRNKGNFPGRFSGRQFSNSRSEMNVSTLELGDSALYLCASSLGLAANYEQYFGPGTRLTVT.

CDR3 DNA: TGCGCCAGCAGCTCGAGCCCCTTGGATACGCAGTATTTT. Translated, it gives CASSSSPLDTQYF. The chain is built from TRBV5-1 and TRBJ2-3; D remains unclear. Germline-derived CDR1 and CDR2 are SGHRS and YFSETQ. This CDR3 comprises 13 residues. The germline V and J ends were trimmed by 3 bases and 6 bases, with 11 bases remaining between them.

This clonotype was seen ten or more times. The chain joins TRBV3-1 to TRBJ2-3; D may correspond to TRBD1 or TRBD2 (5 bases each). The CDR3 runs to 16 residues. Germline CDR1 is LGHDT and CDR2 is YNNKEL (reference sequence). With 4 bases removed from V and 0 bases from J, the gap between germline ends came to 14 bases. CDR3 sequence: CASSPGPIRSTDTQYF. CDR3 DNA sequence: TGTGCCAGCAGCCCGGGACCTATCAGAAGCACAGATACGCAGTATTTT.

This clonotype appeared once. The rearrangement uses TRBV14 and TRBJ1-1; perhaps TRBD1 as D (6 bases). Between the trimmed V and J ends, which lost 1 base and 6 bases, there was a span of 12 bases. The CDR3 has 14 residues. Germline V gene lookup returns CDR1 SGHDN and CDR2 FVKESK. CDR3 residues: CASSQGNRVAEAFF. In DNA, the CDR3 is TGTGCCAGCAGCCAAGGAAACAGGGTGGCTGAAGCTTTCTTT.

The chain couples TRBV12-3 or TRBV12-4 to TRBJ1-4, with D possibly TRBD1 on 6 matching bases. CDR3 length: 14 residues. Trimming cost V 2 bases and J 8 bases, with 12 bases left between them. CDR3 sequence: CASSLLGAGEKLFF. DNA for the CDR3: TGTGCCAGCAGTTTATTGGGGGCGGGCGAAAAACTGTTTTTT.

This clonotype was picked up a small number of times. One end of the junction does not line up with germline, which may come from a read error. The chain employs TRBV14 and TRBJ2-3; 9 positions agree with TRBD1. Germline V gives CDR1 SGHDN, CDR2 FVKESK. The CDR3 extends over 13 amino acids. CDR3 coding DNA: TGTGCCAGCAGCCAAGGAGTCGGGACAGGGAAACATTTT. This encodes CASSQGVGTGKHF.

The sample holds one count of this clonotype. This rearrangement joins TRBV7-9 to TRBJ2-1; 9 positions match TRBD2. The germline CDR1 and CDR2 sequences are SEHNR and FQNEAQ (reference sequence). The junction had 6 bases not matched to a gene; V was cut back by 1 base and J by 5 bases. This CDR3 is built from 16 residues. CDR3 residues: CASSLGPSGADNEQFF. The CDR3 coding sequence is TGTGCCAGCAGCTTAGGTCCTAGCGGGGCAGACAATGAGCAGTTCTTC. The variable domain in full, with the rest retrieved from reference TRBV7-9 and TRBJ2-1, is DTGVSQNPRHKITKRGQNVTFRCDPISEHNRLYWYRQTLGQGPEFLTYFQNEAQLEKSRLLSDRFSAERPKGSFSTLEIQRTEQGDSAMYLCASSLGPSGADNEQFFGPGTRLTVL.

This clonotype was recorded a few times. The V call is TRBV6-5, the J call TRBJ2-2; 7 positions agree with TRBD2. CDR3 length: 14 residues. The trim removed 8 bases at V and 4 bases at J, leaving 7 bases unmatched. CDR1 is MNHEY and CDR2 is SVGAGI in the germline V gene. The CDR3 nucleotides are TGTGCCAGCTCGGGGGGTTTGGGCACCGGGGAGCTGTTTTTT. As protein: CASSGGLGTGELFF.

The chain couples TRBV15 to TRBJ2-3, with 10 bases fitting TRBD2. J gave up 3 bases and V 8 bases, and 8 bases lay outside the gene matches. The CDR3 runs 15 residues. In germline, CDR1 is LNHNV, CDR2 YYDKDF (reference sequence). The CDR3 here is CATSARTSGTDTQYF. In DNA form, the CDR3 reads TGTGCCACCTCAGCCAGGACTAGCGGAACAGATACGCAGTATTTT.

The chain carries TRBV4-1 and TRBJ1-2; D is ambiguous. This CDR3 is built from 17 residues. Germline CDR1 MGHRA, CDR2 YSYEKL. The ends were cut back, 4 bases at V and 0 bases at J, with 18 bases in the middle. The DNA for the CDR3 is TGCGCCAGCAGCCCCGAAGAGTGGAGTCTTCCTAACTATGGCTACACCTTC. Translated: CASSPEEWSLPNYGYTF.

This chain uses TRBV6-2 or TRBV6-3 with TRBJ2-5; D is uncertain. Trimming pared 7 bases from V and 5 bases from J, leaving 8 bases between. CDR1 and CDR2 from the germline V gene are MNHEY and SVGEGT. This CDR3 is 11 amino acids long. This CDR3 reads CASTSVETQYF. The CDR3 DNA is TGTGCCAGCACCTCCGTCGAGACCCAGTACTTC.

CDR3 nucleotide sequence: TGTGCCAGCAGTTCTCGGACTAGCGGGATCGGTGAGCAGTACTTC. Protein product: CASSSRTSGIGEQYF. The chain couples TRBV28 to TRBJ2-7; 12 bases fit TRBD2. Per the germline V gene, CDR1 is MDHEN and CDR2 is SYDVKM. Losses at the gene ends were 4 bases for V and 7 bases for J; bases not matched to a gene: 8. This CDR3 has 15 amino acids.

This clonotype was picked up many times. This rearrangement joins TRBV27 to TRBJ2-7; 9 nucleotides align to TRBD2. The CDR3 sequence is 14 residues long. Per the germline V gene, CDR1 is MNHEY and CDR2 is SMNVEV (reference sequence). J was trimmed by 2 bases and V by 7 bases; bases with no gene match: 6. The DNA of the CDR3 is TGTGCCAGCACCCAGCGGGGGGCTGCCTACGAGCAGTACTTC. Translated, it gives CASTQRGAAYEQYF.

This clonotype appeared a few times. The chain combines TRBV12-3 or TRBV12-4 with TRBJ1-6; no clear D. The CDR3 totals 11 residues. The V end was cut by 5 bases, the J end by 7 bases, with 3 bases between. As DNA, the CDR3 is TGTGCCAGCAGTCGGAATTCACCCCTCCACTTT. As protein: CASSRNSPLHF.